The rows below give T cell receptor beta chains drawn from one sample of a study of identical twins. TCRdb itself ran the 5' RACE reads through MiXCR, one entry per CDR3 protein. The data hold 700,000 to 950,000 distinct CDR3 sequences, with approximately 13% observed a single time. This same sample was also part of a study on yellow fever vaccine responses in identical twins.

Specimen: PBMCs. Receptors originate from a woman between 18 and 29 years old in good health. The CDR3 runs from the conserved cysteine through the conserved F or W. Fields, in order: CDR3 protein, CDR3 DNA, J gene, D gene, CDR3 length, clone size, V gene. A D gene is named only where the DNA matches it firmly. The size entry is marked missing in some rows and otherwise reads once, few, many or a size class.

CDR3aa: CASSNTGGYQETQYF; CDR3nt: TGTGCCAGCAGCAATACGGGGGGGTACCAAGAGACCCAGTACTTC; j_gene: TRBJ2-5; d_gene: TRBD2; len: 15; abundance: NA; v_gene: TRBV6-1
CDR3aa: CASSQGSGGANTGELFF; CDR3nt: TGTGCCAGCAGCCAAGGGAGCGGGGGAGCGAACACCGGGGAGCTGTTTTTT; j_gene: TRBJ2-2; d_gene: TRBD2; len: 17; abundance: many; v_gene: TRBV3-1
CDR3aa: CASSPTLADSYNEQFF; CDR3nt: TGTGCCAGCAGCCCCACCCTAGCGGACTCCTACAATGAGCAGTTCTTC; j_gene: TRBJ2-1; d_gene: TRBD2; len: 16; abundance: NA; v_gene: TRBV7-2
CDR3aa: CASSNRESNEKLFF; CDR3nt: TGTGCCAGCAGTAACCGGGAGAGTAATGAAAAACTGTTTTTT; j_gene: TRBJ1-4; d_gene: NA; len: 14; abundance: few; v_gene: TRBV12-3/TRBV12-4
CDR3aa: CASSLRVAGPYNEQFF; CDR3nt: TGTGCCAGCAGCTTAAGGGTGGCAGGGCCCTACAATGAGCAGTTCTTC; j_gene: TRBJ2-1; d_gene: NA; len: 16; abundance: NA; v_gene: TRBV7-2
CDR3aa: CASSLSTYSTYEQYF; CDR3nt: TGTGCCAGCAGTTTATCGACATATTCAACCTACGAGCAGTACTTC; j_gene: TRBJ2-7; d_gene: NA; len: 15; abundance: NA; v_gene: TRBV27
CDR3aa: CSARTHGDTQYF; CDR3nt: TGCAGTGCTAGAACGCATGGAGATACGCAGTATTTT; j_gene: TRBJ2-3; d_gene: NA; len: 12; abundance: NA; v_gene: TRBV20-1
CDR3aa: CASHSLHYSNQPQHF; CDR3nt: TGTGCCTCCCACAGTCTTCACTATAGCAATCAGCCCCAGCATTTT; j_gene: TRBJ1-5; d_gene: NA; len: 15; abundance: few; v_gene: TRBV5-6
CDR3aa: CVSSGYEQYF; CDR3nt: TGTGTCAGCAGTGGGTACGAGCAGTACTTC; j_gene: TRBJ2-7; d_gene: NA; len: 10; abundance: NA; v_gene: TRBV2
CDR3aa: CATSRNRDRAYNEQFF; CDR3nt: TGTGCCACCAGCAGAAACCGGGACAGGGCCTACAATGAGCAGTTCTTC; j_gene: TRBJ2-1; d_gene: TRBD1; len: 16; abundance: NA; v_gene: TRBV15
CDR3aa: CASSLASHNEQFF; CDR3nt: TGCGCCAGCAGCTTGGCCTCCCACAATGAGCAGTTCTTC; j_gene: TRBJ2-1; d_gene: NA; len: 13; abundance: NA; v_gene: TRBV5-1
CDR3aa: CAISARTPDYEQYF; CDR3nt: TGTGCCATCAGTGCCCGGACCCCGGACTACGAGCAGTACTTC; j_gene: TRBJ2-7; d_gene: NA; len: 14; abundance: NA; v_gene: TRBV10-3
CDR3aa: CASSSPPRDTQYF; CDR3nt: TGTGCCAGCAGCTCCCCTCCAAGGGATACGCAGTATTTT; j_gene: TRBJ2-3; d_gene: NA; len: 13; abundance: NA; v_gene: TRBV5-5
CDR3aa: CASSLFDQNEQYF; CDR3nt: TGTGCCAGCAGCTTATTTGATCAAAACGAGCAGTACTTC; j_gene: TRBJ2-7; d_gene: NA; len: 13; abundance: NA; v_gene: TRBV7-9
CDR3aa: CSARPQGATNEKLFF; CDR3nt: TGCAGTGCTAGACCACAGGGGGCCACTAATGAAAAACTGTTTTTT; j_gene: TRBJ1-4; d_gene: TRBD1; len: 15; abundance: few; v_gene: TRBV20-1
CDR3aa: CASSVTGGFYGYTF; CDR3nt: TGTGCCAGCAGTGTGACAGGGGGATTCTATGGCTACACCTTC; j_gene: TRBJ1-2; d_gene: TRBD1; len: 14; abundance: few; v_gene: TRBV6-1
CDR3aa: CAISEGRAGSYNEQFF; CDR3nt: TGTGCCATCAGTGAGGGAAGGGCGGGGTCCTACAATGAGCAGTTCTTC; j_gene: TRBJ2-1; d_gene: NA; len: 16; abundance: few; v_gene: TRBV10-3
CDR3aa: CASSLARDKYF; CDR3nt: TGTGCCAGCAGCTTGGCTCGGGACAAGTATTTT; j_gene: TRBJ2-3; d_gene: NA; len: 11; abundance: few; v_gene: TRBV7-9
CDR3aa: CASSDRLASTGELFF; CDR3nt: TGTGCCAGCAGTGATCGGCTAGCCAGCACCGGGGAGCTGTTTTTT; j_gene: TRBJ2-2; d_gene: NA; len: 15; abundance: many; v_gene: TRBV2
CDR3aa: CASSLAREYEQYF; CDR3nt: TGTGCCAGCAGCTTGGCCCGGGAATACGAGCAGTACTTC; j_gene: TRBJ2-7; d_gene: NA; len: 13; abundance: NA; v_gene: TRBV5-6
CDR3aa: CASSPTTGEQFF; CDR3nt: TGTGCCAGCAGCCCGACGACAGGGGAGCAGTTCTTC; j_gene: TRBJ2-1; d_gene: TRBD1; len: 12; abundance: few; v_gene: TRBV5-6
CDR3aa: CASSLVWGETQYF; CDR3nt: TGCGCCAGCAGCTTGGTATGGGGAGAGACCCAGTACTTC; j_gene: TRBJ2-5; d_gene: NA; len: 13; abundance: many; v_gene: TRBV5-1
CDR3aa: CASSQDRVTADTQYF; CDR3nt: TGTGCCAGCAGCCAAGACAGGGTAACTGCAGATACGCAGTATTTT; j_gene: TRBJ2-3; d_gene: NA; len: 15; abundance: many; v_gene: TRBV3-1
CDR3aa: CASSLTAVTDTQYF; CDR3nt: TGTGCCAGCAGCTTGACAGCAGTCACAGATACGCAGTATTTT; j_gene: TRBJ2-3; d_gene: NA; len: 14; abundance: NA; v_gene: TRBV7-3
CDR3aa: CASSRFSTSGRAYEQYF; CDR3nt: TGTGCCAGCAGTCGGTTCTCGACTAGCGGGAGGGCCTACGAGCAGTACTTC; j_gene: TRBJ2-7; d_gene: TRBD2; len: 17; abundance: NA; v_gene: TRBV6-1
CDR3aa: CASRVGYEQYF; CDR3nt: TGTGCCAGCAGGGTGGGGTACGAGCAGTACTTC; j_gene: TRBJ2-7; d_gene: NA; len: 11; abundance: NA; v_gene: TRBV2
CDR3aa: CASGPLLRSSYNEQFF; CDR3nt: TGTGCCAGCGGTCCGTTACTTAGGAGCTCCTACAATGAGCAGTTCTTC; j_gene: TRBJ2-1; d_gene: NA; len: 16; abundance: NA; v_gene: TRBV6-1
CDR3aa: CASSLSPRASYEQYF; CDR3nt: TGCGCCAGCAGCTTGTCCCCCCGAGCGTCCTACGAGCAGTACTTC; j_gene: TRBJ2-7; d_gene: NA; len: 15; abundance: many; v_gene: TRBV5-1
CDR3aa: CASRGPRVTNTEAFF; CDR3nt: TGTGCCAGCAGAGGCCCAAGGGTCACCAACACTGAAGCTTTCTTT; j_gene: TRBJ1-1; d_gene: NA; len: 15; abundance: many; v_gene: TRBV12-3/TRBV12-4
CDR3aa: CASSQGPGADEQFF; CDR3nt: TGCGCCAGCAGCCAAGGGCCAGGGGCGGATGAGCAGTTCTTC; j_gene: TRBJ2-1; d_gene: NA; len: 14; abundance: few; v_gene: TRBV4-1
CDR3aa: CASSATRNYNEQFF; CDR3nt: TGTGCCAGCAGCGCGACCCGAAATTACAATGAGCAGTTCTTC; j_gene: TRBJ2-1; d_gene: NA; len: 14; abundance: few; v_gene: TRBV2
CDR3aa: CASSQHKREFNNEQFF; CDR3nt: TGTGCCAGCAGCCAACATAAGCGGGAGTTCAACAATGAGCAGTTCTTC; j_gene: TRBJ2-1; d_gene: TRBD2; len: 16; abundance: few; v_gene: TRBV13
CDR3aa: CASSYSALAGGFTGELFF; CDR3nt: TGTGCCAGCAGTTACTCGGCTTTAGCGGGAGGGTTCACCGGGGAGCTGTTTTTT; j_gene: TRBJ2-2; d_gene: TRBD2; len: 18; abundance: NA; v_gene: TRBV6-5
CDR3aa: CASIDQVDGSGYNEQFF; CDR3nt: TGCGCCAGCATCGACCAAGTGGACGGGAGCGGGTACAATGAGCAGTTCTTC; j_gene: TRBJ2-1; d_gene: NA; len: 17; abundance: few; v_gene: TRBV5-1
CDR3aa: CASRVAGVGTGELFF; CDR3nt: TGTGCCAGCCGGGTAGCGGGAGTGGGTACCGGGGAGCTGTTTTTT; j_gene: TRBJ2-2; d_gene: TRBD2; len: 15; abundance: NA; v_gene: TRBV12-3/TRBV12-4
CDR3aa: CASSQTGGPPYNEQFF; CDR3nt: TGCGCCAGCAGCCAAACCGGGGGGCCTCCCTACAATGAGCAGTTCTTC; j_gene: TRBJ2-1; d_gene: NA; len: 16; abundance: many; v_gene: TRBV4-1
CDR3aa: CASTFPGLAGTADTQYF; CDR3nt: TGTGCCAGCACCTTTCCCGGACTAGCGGGGACCGCAGATACGCAGTATTTT; j_gene: TRBJ2-3; d_gene: TRBD2; len: 17; abundance: NA; v_gene: TRBV7-9
CDR3aa: CASSYLAGATDEQFF; CDR3nt: TGCGCCAGCAGCTACCTAGCGGGAGCGACTGATGAGCAGTTCTTC; j_gene: TRBJ2-1; d_gene: TRBD2; len: 15; abundance: few; v_gene: TRBV5-1
CDR3aa: CATSRLDTQYF; CDR3nt: TGTGCCACCAGTCGGTTAGATACGCAGTATTTT; j_gene: TRBJ2-3; d_gene: NA; len: 11; abundance: many; v_gene: TRBV24-1
CDR3aa: CASSGEFADTQYF; CDR3nt: TGTGCCAGCAGTGGAGAGTTCGCAGATACGCAGTATTTT; j_gene: TRBJ2-3; d_gene: NA; len: 13; abundance: few; v_gene: TRBV2
CDR3aa: CSAPLAGGSRGDTQYF; CDR3nt: TGCAGTGCTCCCCTAGCGGGAGGGTCACGGGGAGATACGCAGTATTTT; j_gene: TRBJ2-3; d_gene: TRBD2; len: 16; abundance: many; v_gene: TRBV20-1
CDR3aa: CASSVQGEETQYF; CDR3nt: TGCGCCAGCAGCGTTCAGGGGGAAGAGACCCAGTACTTC; j_gene: TRBJ2-5; d_gene: TRBD1; len: 13; abundance: few; v_gene: TRBV5-1
CDR3aa: CSASLAGGEQYF; CDR3nt: TGCAGTGCTAGCCTAGCGGGAGGCGAGCAGTACTTC; j_gene: TRBJ2-7; d_gene: TRBD2; len: 12; abundance: few; v_gene: TRBV20-1
CDR3aa: CATASGRIYEQYF; CDR3nt: TGTGCCACGGCCAGCGGGAGAATCTACGAGCAGTACTTC; j_gene: TRBJ2-7; d_gene: TRBD2; len: 13; abundance: many; v_gene: TRBV15
CDR3aa: CASSPGPSYGYTF; CDR3nt: TGTGCCAGCAGTCCTGGACCCAGCTATGGCTACACCTTC; j_gene: TRBJ1-2; d_gene: NA; len: 13; abundance: many; v_gene: TRBV12-3/TRBV12-4
CDR3aa: CASSSPGAGAGIQYF; CDR3nt: TGTGCCAGCAGTTCCCCGGGAGCGGGAGCAGGCATTCAGTACTTC; j_gene: TRBJ2-4; d_gene: TRBD2; len: 15; abundance: few; v_gene: TRBV27
CDR3aa: CASSYSAFDRAYNEQFF; CDR3nt: TGTGCCAGCAGTTACTCGGCCTTTGACAGGGCCTACAATGAGCAGTTCTTC; j_gene: TRBJ2-1; d_gene: TRBD1; len: 17; abundance: NA; v_gene: TRBV6-5
CDR3aa: CASSPAGREGQETQYF; CDR3nt: TGTGCCAGCAGCCCCGCAGGGAGGGAGGGCCAAGAGACCCAGTACTTC; j_gene: TRBJ2-5; d_gene: TRBD2; len: 16; abundance: NA; v_gene: TRBV6-1
CDR3aa: CASSFLTRDEQFF; CDR3nt: TGTGCCAGCAGTTTCCTGACGAGGGATGAGCAGTTCTTC; j_gene: TRBJ2-1; d_gene: NA; len: 13; abundance: many; v_gene: TRBV12-3/TRBV12-4
CDR3aa: CASLRQGFTEAFF; CDR3nt: TGTGCCAGCTTACGTCAGGGGTTCACTGAAGCTTTCTTT; j_gene: TRBJ1-1; d_gene: NA; len: 13; abundance: NA; v_gene: TRBV18
CDR3aa: CASSLGSGGGDQPQHF; CDR3nt: TGCGCCAGCAGCTTGGGCAGCGGGGGGGGCGACCAGCCCCAGCATTTT; j_gene: TRBJ1-5; d_gene: NA; len: 16; abundance: many; v_gene: TRBV5-1
CDR3aa: CASSLRPRQGQATTNEKLFF; CDR3nt: TGTGCCAGCAGCCTACGACCTCGACAGGGACAGGCTACAACTAATGAAAAACTGTTTTTT; j_gene: TRBJ1-4; d_gene: TRBD1; len: 20; abundance: few; v_gene: TRBV11-1
CDR3aa: CASSSTATYGYTF; CDR3nt: TGTGCCAGCAGCTCGACGGCCACCTATGGCTACACCTTC; j_gene: TRBJ1-2; d_gene: NA; len: 13; abundance: few; v_gene: TRBV7-9
CDR3aa: CATSRMGLETQYF; CDR3nt: TGTGCCACCAGCAGGATGGGGTTGGAGACCCAGTACTTC; j_gene: TRBJ2-5; d_gene: NA; len: 13; abundance: many; v_gene: TRBV15
CDR3aa: CASSPRYPDSGANVLTF; CDR3nt: TGTGCCAGCAGCCCCAGGTACCCAGACTCTGGGGCCAACGTCCTGACTTTC; j_gene: TRBJ2-6; d_gene: NA; len: 17; abundance: NA; v_gene: TRBV3-1